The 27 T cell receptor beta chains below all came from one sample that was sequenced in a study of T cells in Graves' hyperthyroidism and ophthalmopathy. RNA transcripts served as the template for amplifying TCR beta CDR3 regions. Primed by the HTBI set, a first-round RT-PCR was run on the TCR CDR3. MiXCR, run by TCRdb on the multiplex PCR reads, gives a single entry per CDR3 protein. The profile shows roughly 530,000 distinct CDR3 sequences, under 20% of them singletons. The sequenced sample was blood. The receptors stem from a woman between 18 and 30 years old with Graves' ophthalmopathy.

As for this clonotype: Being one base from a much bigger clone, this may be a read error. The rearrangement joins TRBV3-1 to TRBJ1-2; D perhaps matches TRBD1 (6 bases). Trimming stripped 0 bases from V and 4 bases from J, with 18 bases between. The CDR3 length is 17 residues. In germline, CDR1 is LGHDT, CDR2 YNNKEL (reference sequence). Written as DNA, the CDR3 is TGTGCCAGCAGCCAAGAATTTAGCGGCAGGGGCGGCTATGGCTACACCTTC. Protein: CASSQEFSGRGGYGYTF.

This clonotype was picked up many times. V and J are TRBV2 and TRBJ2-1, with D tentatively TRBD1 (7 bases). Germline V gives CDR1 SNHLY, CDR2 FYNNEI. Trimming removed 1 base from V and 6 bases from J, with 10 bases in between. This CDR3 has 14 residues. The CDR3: CASSEGQGGNEQFF. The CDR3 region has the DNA TGTGCCAGCAGTGAAGGTCAGGGGGGCAATGAGCAGTTCTTC. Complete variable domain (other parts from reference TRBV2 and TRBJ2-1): EPEVTQTPSHQVTQMGQEVILRCVPISNHLYFYWYRQILGQKVEFLVSFYNNEISEKSEIFDDQFSVERPDGSNFTLKIRSTKLEDSAMYFCASSEGQGGNEQFFGPGTRLTVL.

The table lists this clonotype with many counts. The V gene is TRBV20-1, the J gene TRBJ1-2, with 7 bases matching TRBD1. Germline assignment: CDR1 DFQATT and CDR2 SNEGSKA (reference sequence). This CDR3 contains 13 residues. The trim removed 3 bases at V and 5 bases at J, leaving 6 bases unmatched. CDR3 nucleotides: TGCAGTGCTAGTGACAGGGTTAAGTATGGCTACACCTTC. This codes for CSASDRVKYGYTF.

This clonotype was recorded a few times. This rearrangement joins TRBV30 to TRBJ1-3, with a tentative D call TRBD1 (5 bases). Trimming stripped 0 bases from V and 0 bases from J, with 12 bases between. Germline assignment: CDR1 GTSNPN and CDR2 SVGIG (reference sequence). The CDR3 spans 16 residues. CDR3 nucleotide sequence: TGTGCCTGGAGTGTACTGGCAGGGCTCTCTGGAAACACCATATATTTT. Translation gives CAWSVLAGLSGNTIYF.

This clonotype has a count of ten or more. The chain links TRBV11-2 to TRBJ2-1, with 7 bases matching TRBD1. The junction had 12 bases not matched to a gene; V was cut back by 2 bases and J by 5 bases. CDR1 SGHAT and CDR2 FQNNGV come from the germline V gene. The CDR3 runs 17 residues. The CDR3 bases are TGTGCCAGCAGCTTAAAACGGACAGGAGTATCCCACAATGAGCAGTTCTTC. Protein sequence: CASSLKRTGVSHNEQFF. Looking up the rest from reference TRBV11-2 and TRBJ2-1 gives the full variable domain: EAGVAQSPRYKIIEKRQSVAFWCNPISGHATLYWYQQILGQGPKLLIQFQNNGVVDDSQLPKDRFSAERLKGVDSTLKIQPAKLEDSAVYLCASSLKRTGVSHNEQFFGPGTRLTVL.

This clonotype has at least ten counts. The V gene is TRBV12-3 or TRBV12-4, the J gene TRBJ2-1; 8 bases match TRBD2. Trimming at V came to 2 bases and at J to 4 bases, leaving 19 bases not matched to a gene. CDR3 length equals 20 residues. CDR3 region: CASSLSGSGIPRLGYNEQFF. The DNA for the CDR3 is TGTGCCAGCAGTTTAAGCGGGAGTGGTATCCCGAGACTCGGATACAATGAGCAGTTCTTC.

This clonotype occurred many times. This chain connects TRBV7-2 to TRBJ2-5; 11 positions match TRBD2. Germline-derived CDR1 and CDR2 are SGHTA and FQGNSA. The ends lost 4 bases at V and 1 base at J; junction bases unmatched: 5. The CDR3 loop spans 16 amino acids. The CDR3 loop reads CASSSPLAGGQETQYF. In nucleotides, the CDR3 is TGTGCCAGCAGCTCCCCGCTAGCGGGGGGCCAAGAGACCCAGTACTTC.

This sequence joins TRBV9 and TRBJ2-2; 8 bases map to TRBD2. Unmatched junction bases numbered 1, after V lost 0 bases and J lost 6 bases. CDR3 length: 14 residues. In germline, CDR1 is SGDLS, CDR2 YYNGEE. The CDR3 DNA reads TGTGCCAGCAGCGTAGAGGGACTAGCCGGGGAGCTGTTTTTT. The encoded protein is CASSVEGLAGELFF.

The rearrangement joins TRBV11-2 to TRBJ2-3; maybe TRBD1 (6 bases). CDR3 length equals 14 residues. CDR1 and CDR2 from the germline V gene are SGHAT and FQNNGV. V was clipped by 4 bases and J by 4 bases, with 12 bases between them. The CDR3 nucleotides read TGTGCCAGCAGCTCCGCGGCAGGGGCAGATACGCAGTATTTT. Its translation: CASSSAAGADTQYF.

As DNA, the CDR3 is TGTGCCAGCAGCCCCGTAGAGGCCCAAGAGACCCAGTACTTC. It is translated as CASSPVEAQETQYF. J is TRBJ2-5 and V is TRBV13; D gene unclear. The V gene's germline CDR1 is PRHDT and CDR2 FYEKMQ (reference sequence). V was cut by 5 bases and J by 1 base, with 11 bases left in between. There are 14 residues in the CDR3.

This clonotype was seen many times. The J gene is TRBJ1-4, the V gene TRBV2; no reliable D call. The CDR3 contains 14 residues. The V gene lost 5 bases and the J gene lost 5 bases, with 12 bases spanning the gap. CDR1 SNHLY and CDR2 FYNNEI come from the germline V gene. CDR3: CASSKDLRNEKLFF. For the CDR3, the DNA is TGTGCCAGCAGTAAGGACTTAAGGAATGAAAAACTGTTTTTT. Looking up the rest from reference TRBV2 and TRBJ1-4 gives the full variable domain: EPEVTQTPSHQVTQMGQEVILRCVPISNHLYFYWYRQILGQKVEFLVSFYNNEISEKSEIFDDQFSVERPDGSNFTLKIRSTKLEDSAMYFCASSKDLRNEKLFFGSGTQLSVL.

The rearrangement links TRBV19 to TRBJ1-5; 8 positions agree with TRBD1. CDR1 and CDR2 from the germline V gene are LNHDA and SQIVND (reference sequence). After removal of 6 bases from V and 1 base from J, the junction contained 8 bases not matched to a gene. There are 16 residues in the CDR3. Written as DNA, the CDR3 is TGTGCCAGTAGAGTATCAGGGGGCGCGAGCAATCAGCCCCAGCATTTT. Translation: CASRVSGGASNQPQHF.

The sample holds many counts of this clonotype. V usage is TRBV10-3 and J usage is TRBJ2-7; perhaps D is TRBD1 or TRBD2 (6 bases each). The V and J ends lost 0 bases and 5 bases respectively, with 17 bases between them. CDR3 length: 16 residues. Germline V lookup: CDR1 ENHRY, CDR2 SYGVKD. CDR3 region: CAISESIGGAGDEQYF. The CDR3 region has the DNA TGTGCCATCAGTGAGTCGATCGGGGGCGCAGGTGACGAGCAGTACTTC.

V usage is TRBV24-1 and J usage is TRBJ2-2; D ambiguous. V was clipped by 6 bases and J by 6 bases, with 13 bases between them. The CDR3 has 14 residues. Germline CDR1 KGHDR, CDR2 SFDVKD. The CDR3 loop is CATSKGSKAGELFF. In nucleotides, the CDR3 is TGTGCCACCAGTAAGGGTTCGAAGGCCGGGGAGCTGTTTTTT.

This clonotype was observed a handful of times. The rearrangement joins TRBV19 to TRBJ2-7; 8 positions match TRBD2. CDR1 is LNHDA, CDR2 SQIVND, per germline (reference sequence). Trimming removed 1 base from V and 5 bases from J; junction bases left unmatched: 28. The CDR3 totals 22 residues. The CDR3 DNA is TGTGCCAGTAGTATAGCGTACGGTGGGTCGCGAGTAGCGGGATTGCCTGTCCACGAGCAGTACTTC. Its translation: CASSIAYGGSRVAGLPVHEQYF.

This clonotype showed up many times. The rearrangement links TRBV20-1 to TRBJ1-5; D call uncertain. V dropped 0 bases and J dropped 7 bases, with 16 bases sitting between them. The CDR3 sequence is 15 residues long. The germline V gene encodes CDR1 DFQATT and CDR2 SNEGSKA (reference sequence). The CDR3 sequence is CSARDSGKLDQPQHF. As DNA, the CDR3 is TGCAGTGCTAGAGATTCTGGCAAACTGGACCAGCCCCAGCATTTT.

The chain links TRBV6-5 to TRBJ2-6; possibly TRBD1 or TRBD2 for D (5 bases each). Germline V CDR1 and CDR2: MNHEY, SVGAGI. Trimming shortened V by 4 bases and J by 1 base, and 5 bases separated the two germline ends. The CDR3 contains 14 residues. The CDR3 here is CASSWGSGANVLTF. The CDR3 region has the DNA TGTGCCAGCAGTTGGGGGTCTGGGGCCAACGTCCTGACTTTC.

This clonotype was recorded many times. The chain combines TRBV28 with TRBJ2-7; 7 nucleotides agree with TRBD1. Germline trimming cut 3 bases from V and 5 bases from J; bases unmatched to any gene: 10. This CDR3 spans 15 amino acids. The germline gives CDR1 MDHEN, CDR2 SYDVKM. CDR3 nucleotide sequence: TGTGCCAGCAGTTTGTATAATCCAGGGGGTGACGAGCAGTACTTC. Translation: CASSLYNPGGDEQYF.

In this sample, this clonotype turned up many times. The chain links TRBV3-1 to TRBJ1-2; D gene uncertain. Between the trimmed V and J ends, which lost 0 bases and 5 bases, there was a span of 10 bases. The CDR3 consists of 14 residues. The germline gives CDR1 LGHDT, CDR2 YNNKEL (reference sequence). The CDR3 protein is CASSQDFGSYGYTF. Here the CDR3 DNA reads TGTGCCAGCAGCCAAGATTTCGGATCTTATGGCTACACCTTC.

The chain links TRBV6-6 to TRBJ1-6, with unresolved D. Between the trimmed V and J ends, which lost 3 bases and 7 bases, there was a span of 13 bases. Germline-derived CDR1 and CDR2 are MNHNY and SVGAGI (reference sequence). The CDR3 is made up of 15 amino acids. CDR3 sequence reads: CASSYSGPGNSPLHF. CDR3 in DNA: TGTGCCAGCAGTTATTCGGGCCCGGGGAATTCACCCCTCCACTTT.

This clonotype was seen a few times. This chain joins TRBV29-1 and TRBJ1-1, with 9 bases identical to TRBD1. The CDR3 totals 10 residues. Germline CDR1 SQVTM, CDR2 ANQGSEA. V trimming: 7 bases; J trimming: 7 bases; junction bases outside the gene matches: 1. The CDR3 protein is CSGGQGEAFF. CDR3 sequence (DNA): TGCAGCGGGGGACAGGGTGAAGCTTTCTTT.

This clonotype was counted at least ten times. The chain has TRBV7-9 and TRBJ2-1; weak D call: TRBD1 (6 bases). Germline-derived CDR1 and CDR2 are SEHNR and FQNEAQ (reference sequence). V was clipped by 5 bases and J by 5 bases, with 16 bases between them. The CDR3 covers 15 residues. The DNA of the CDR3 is TGTGCCAGCAGCCACCGACAGGCGTCCCACAATGAGCAGTTCTTC. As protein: CASSHRQASHNEQFF.

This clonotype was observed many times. CDR3 sequence (DNA): TGTGCCAGCATCTACAGGGGCGGCGGCTATGGCTACACCTTC. Translation: CASIYRGGGYGYTF. The chain has TRBV28 and TRBJ1-2; TRBD1 matches at 7 bases. Germline V gene sequence: CDR1 MDHEN, CDR2 SYDVKM. After removal of 7 bases from V and 4 bases from J, the junction contained 9 bases not matched to a gene. This CDR3 contains 14 residues.

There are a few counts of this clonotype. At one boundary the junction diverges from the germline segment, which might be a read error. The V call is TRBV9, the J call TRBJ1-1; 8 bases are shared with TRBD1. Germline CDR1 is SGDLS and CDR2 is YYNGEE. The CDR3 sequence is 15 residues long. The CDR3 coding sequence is TGTGCCGGCAGCCCCTCCCCTACAGGGGGCACTGAAGCTTTCTTT. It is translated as CAGSPSPTGGTEAFF.

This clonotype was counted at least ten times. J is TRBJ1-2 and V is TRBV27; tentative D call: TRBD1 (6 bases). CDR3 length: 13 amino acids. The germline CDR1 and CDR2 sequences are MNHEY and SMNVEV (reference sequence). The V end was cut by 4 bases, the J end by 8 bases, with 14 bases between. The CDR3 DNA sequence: TGTGCCAGCAGTTATTCAGGGGCCGAGGGCTACACCTTC. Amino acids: CASSYSGAEGYTF.

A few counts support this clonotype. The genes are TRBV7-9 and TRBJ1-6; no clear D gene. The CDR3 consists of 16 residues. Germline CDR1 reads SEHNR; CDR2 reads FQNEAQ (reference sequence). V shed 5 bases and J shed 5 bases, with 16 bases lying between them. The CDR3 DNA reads TGTGCCAGCAGCCGAGGGATTACTAAGGATAATTCACCCCTCCACTTT. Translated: CASSRGITKDNSPLHF.

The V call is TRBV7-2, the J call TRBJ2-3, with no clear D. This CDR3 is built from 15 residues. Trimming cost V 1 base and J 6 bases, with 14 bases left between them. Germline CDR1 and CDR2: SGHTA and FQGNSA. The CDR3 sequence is CASSLVRASLDTQYF. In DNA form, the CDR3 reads TGTGCCAGCAGCTTAGTGAGAGCGTCCTTGGATACGCAGTATTTT.